Listed below are T cell receptor beta chains from one sample, sequenced in a study of blood T cell repertoires in COVID-19. Using immunoSEQ multiplex PCR, the repertoire was profiled, and TCRdb retains in-frame clones only, with some absent. The profile covers more than 70,000 clones, with 88% appearing a single time and 8.5% to 9.5% taken by the ten largest. The sample was peripheral blood. The receptors were gathered from a human donor in a cohort sampled during active COVID-19. The CDR3 runs from the conserved cysteine through the conserved F or W. Each record gives: D gene, V gene, clone size, J gene, CDR3 DNA, CDR3 protein. A D gene is named only where the DNA matches it firmly. Clone sizes are given selectively: once, few, many, or a class where the clone is expanded.

TRBD1	TRBV14	-	TRBJ1-4	TGTGCCAGCAGCCAGCGGACAGGCCGTAATGAAAAACTGTTTTTT	CASSQRTGRNEKLFF
-	TRBV7-6	-	TRBJ2-1	TGTGCCAGCAGCTCCAACTACAATGAGCAGTTCTTC	CASSSNYNEQFF
-	TRBV19	-	TRBJ2-7	TGTGCCAGTAAGGGGCAGGGAAAATACGAGCAGTACTTC	CASKGQGKYEQYF
-	TRBV6-6	-	TRBJ1-2	TGTGCCAGCAGTTTCGACAGCCCTTTCTATGGCTACACCTTC	CASSFDSPFYGYTF
TRBD2	TRBV5-1	-	TRBJ2-5	TGCGCCAGCAGCTTGAGTTTTGGGACTAGCGGGTTCCAAGAGACCCAGTACTTC	CASSLSFGTSGFQETQYF
-	TRBV6-6	-	TRBJ1-1	TGTGCCAGCAGTCGCAGGGAGGCGAACACTGAAGCTTTCTTT	CASSRREANTEAFF
-	TRBV2	-	TRBJ1-1	TGTGCCAGCAACGAGTTTGTGGTTTGGACTGAAGCTTTCTTT	CASNEFVVWTEAFF
-	TRBV4-1	-	TRBJ2-3	TGCGCCAGCAGACTAAACCCAGGGGAGAGCACAGATACGCAGTATTTT	CASRLNPGESTDTQYF
TRBD1	TRBV7-6	-	TRBJ2-7	TGTGCCAGCAGCTCCGAGCCGGGACAGGGGGCTGGGTACGAGCAGTACTTC	CASSSEPGQGAGYEQYF
-	TRBV19	-	TRBJ1-5	TGTGCCAGTAGCGGGACTCAGGGCCGTCGCAATCAGCCCCAGCATTTT	CASSGTQGRRNQPQHF
-	TRBV6-6	-	TRBJ1-1	TGTGCCAGCTCTCAGGATCGGCTAATGGCTGAAGCTTTCTTT	CASSQDRLMAEAFF
TRBD1	TRBV7-8	-	TRBJ1-3	TGTGCCAGCAGCTGGGGGACAGATACTGGAAACACCATATATTTT	CASSWGTDTGNTIYF
TRBD2	TRBV5-1	once	TRBJ2-5	TGCGCCAGTAGCTCGACTAGCGGGGATGAGACCCAGTACTTC	CASSSTSGDETQYF
TRBD1	TRBV19	once	TRBJ1-6	TGTGCCAGTAGCGAGGGACAGCTTAATTCACCCCTCCACTTT	CASSEGQLNSPLHF
TRBD1	TRBV10-1	-	TRBJ1-1	TGCGCCAGCAGTGGGGGGACAGTGAACACTGAAGCTTTCTTT	CASSGGTVNTEAFF
-	TRBV27	-	TRBJ1-5	TGTGCCAGCAGCCCGGGACAACCTGAGCCCCAGCATTTT	CASSPGQPEPQHF
TRBD1	TRBV5-1	-	TRBJ2-1	TGCGCCAGCAGCCTGGGACAGGGGCCTTACAATGAGCAGTTCTTC	CASSLGQGPYNEQFF
-	TRBV6-5	once	TRBJ2-2	TGTGCCACCCATAGATTCACCGGGGAGCTGTTTTTT	CATHRFTGELFF
TRBD1	TRBV5-1	-	TRBJ2-1	TGCGCCAGCAGCCCCCGGGACAGGGAAGAGCAGTTCTTC	CASSPRDREEQFF
-	TRBV12-3/TRBV12-4	-	TRBJ1-1	TGTGCCAGCAGAATGGAGGGAACACTGACAGCTTTCTTT	CASRMEGTLTAFF
TRBD1	TRBV6-1	-	TRBJ2-5	TGTGCCAGCAGTGAAGCGGGACAGGGTCGGGAGACCCAGTACTTC	CASSEAGQGRETQYF
-	TRBV3-1/TRBV3-2	-	TRBJ1-1	TGTGCCAGCAGCCAAGACCTACCAAACACTGAAGCTTTCTTT	CASSQDLPNTEAFF
TRBD1	TRBV28	-	TRBJ1-4	TGTGCCAGCAGGAGCGACAGGGGGATGGAAAAACTGTTTTTT	CASRSDRGMEKLFF
-	TRBV18	once	TRBJ1-2	TGTGCCAGCTCACCATCGACAGGATCGGTCTATGGCTACACCTTC	CASSPSTGSVYGYTF
-	TRBV5-4	-	TRBJ2-1	TGTGCCAGCAGCTCGCCTCTAGAGTTGCTCAGCAATGAGCAGTTCTTC	CASSSPLELLSNEQFF
TRBD2	TRBV13	once	TRBJ2-1	TGTGCCAGCAGCTTAGACGGGAGGATTTACAATGAGCAGTTCTTC	CASSLDGRIYNEQFF
-	TRBV5-1	-	TRBJ1-2	TGCGCCAGCAGCTTGACAGGGATCTATGGCTACACCTTC	CASSLTGIYGYTF
TRBD1	TRBV28	few	TRBJ1-5	TGTGCCAGCAACCGGTGGGGACAGGGAGGTAATCAGCCCCAGCATTTT	CASNRWGQGGNQPQHF
TRBD2	TRBV6-6	once	TRBJ2-3	TGTGCCAGCAGTTACTGGGCGGGGGGGCGACCAGATACGCAGTATTTT	CASSYWAGGRPDTQYF